This is a list of T cell receptor beta chains from one sample in a study of T cells in Graves' hyperthyroidism and ophthalmopathy. TCRdb reprocessed the multiplex PCR reads via MiXCR and lists one record per CDR3 protein. The sample consists of a few hundred thousand distinct CDR3 sequences, about a sixth of them appearing once. The sample was blood. These receptors were collected from a woman aged 45-65 years with Graves' hyperthyroidism. CDR3s include the opening cysteine and the closing phenylalanine or tryptophan. A D gene is named only where the DNA matches it firmly. Expanded clones get a size class; other rows say once, few or many, or leave the size out.

v_call	d_call	j_call	clone_size	cdr3_nt	cdr3_aa
TRBV29-1	TRBD2	TRBJ2-1	few	TGCAGTTCTATAAGACGGGAGGGATTCAATGAGCAGTTCTTC	CSSIRREGFNEQFF
TRBV29-1	.	TRBJ2-5	many	TGCAGCGTTGGGGTCGCGCAAGAGACCCAGTACTTC	CSVGVAQETQYF
TRBV10-3	.	TRBJ2-1	few	TGTGCCATCAGTGACTCAACCAGGGGCGGGAATGAGCAGTTCTTC	CAISDSTRGGNEQFF
TRBV12-3/TRBV12-4	TRBD2	TRBJ2-3	few	TGTGCCAGCAGTTGGGGTCGGGGGGCAGATACGCAGTATTTT	CASSWGRGADTQYF
TRBV19	.	TRBJ1-5	few	TGTGCCAGTAGTATCTACAGTCTTAGCAATCAGCCCCAGCATTTT	CASSIYSLSNQPQHF
TRBV30	TRBD2	TRBJ2-5	many	TGTGCCTGGAGTGGGGGACTATCAGAGACCCAGTACTTC	CAWSGGLSETQYF
TRBV12-5	.	TRBJ1-5	.	TGTGCTAGTGGGGGGTCGGGCCGCAAGCAGCATTTT	CASGGSGRKQHF
TRBV6-1	TRBD2	TRBJ2-7	many	TGTGCCAGCAGGCAGACTAGCGTCCAGAGCTCCTACGAGCAGTACTTC	CASRQTSVQSSYEQYF
TRBV11-2	.	TRBJ2-7	many	TGTGCCAGCAGCTTAGATCCCTTGCCGGGGGAGCAGTACTTC	CASSLDPLPGEQYF
TRBV7-2	.	TRBJ1-5	.	TGTGCCAGCAGTCAGGGTTGGGGCAGCAATCAGCCCCAGCATTTT	CASSQGWGSNQPQHF
TRBV6-1	TRBD1	TRBJ1-4	.	TGTGCCAGCAGACAAGACAGGGAATGGGGTGAAAAACTGTTTTTT	CASRQDREWGEKLFF
TRBV30	.	TRBJ1-1	.	TGTGCCTGGAACACGATACCCGGGGCTTTCTTT	CAWNTIPGAFF
TRBV7-2	.	TRBJ1-5	.	TGTGCCAGCAGCTCGGACAACTATCAGCCCCAGCATTTT	CASSSDNYQPQHF
TRBV29-1	TRBD1	TRBJ2-5	.	TGCAGCGCCCTGGGGACAGGAGGGGAGACCCAGTACTTC	CSALGTGGETQYF
TRBV6-1	.	TRBJ2-1	few	TGTGCCAGCAAATCTACGGACTCCTACAATGAGCAGTTCTTC	CASKSTDSYNEQFF
TRBV11-2	TRBD1	TRBJ2-1	many	TGTGCCAGCAGCCCACCGGGACAGGGGCAGTTTGGTGAGCAGTTCTTC	CASSPPGQGQFGEQFF
TRBV11-2	.	TRBJ2-7	many	TGTGCCAGCAGCTTAACGGCGCGTAGCTCCTACGAGCAGTACTTC	CASSLTARSSYEQYF
TRBV15	.	TRBJ2-1	few	TGTGCCACCACGCGGGGGCGGGCCGTTTACAATGAGCAGTTCTTC	CATTRGRAVYNEQFF
TRBV20-1	TRBD2	TRBJ2-1	.	TGCAGTGCCCGGATATGGACTAGCGGGAGGGCCTTAGATGAGCAGTTCTTC	CSARIWTSGRALDEQFF
TRBV28	.	TRBJ1-4	many	TGTGCCACCCTTTTAAGGGGAACTAATGAAAAACTGTTTTTT	CATLLRGTNEKLFF
TRBV7-9	TRBD1	TRBJ2-7	many	TGTGCCAGCAGCCGACAGGGGGCTTACGAGCAGTACTTC	CASSRQGAYEQYF
TRBV19	TRBD2	TRBJ2-7	few	TGTGCCAGTACCGCGGGGGGGAGCTCCTACGAGCAGTACTTC	CASTAGGSSYEQYF
TRBV11-2	TRBD2	TRBJ2-7	many	TGTGCCAGTACCAGTTGGAAGCGGGAGACCTACGAGCAGTACTTC	CASTSWKRETYEQYF
TRBV12-3/TRBV12-4	.	TRBJ2-5	many	TGTGCCAGCAGCTGGGGACCCGGGACCCTGGGGGAGACCCAGTACTTC	CASSWGPGTLGETQYF
TRBV7-2	.	TRBJ1-2	many	TGTGCCAGCGAGAAGGGGGGTTCTCACTATGGCTACACCTTC	CASEKGGSHYGYTF
TRBV6-5	.	TRBJ2-3	few	TGTGCCAGCAGTTACTTCGTGGGCACAGATACGCAGTATTTT	CASSYFVGTDTQYF
TRBV9	TRBD1	TRBJ1-4	few	TGTGCCAGCAGCGAGTGGGACAGGGACCAACTGTTTTTT	CASSEWDRDQLFF
TRBV6-1	.	TRBJ1-1	few	TGTGCCAGCAGATACCTGGAGGCAGCTTTCTTT	CASRYLEAAFF
TRBV7-7	TRBD1	TRBJ2-7	many	TGTGCTAGCAGCTTAGTCAGGGACAGGGCACAGTTGGAGCAGTACTTC	CASSLVRDRAQLEQYF
TRBV20-1	TRBD2	TRBJ2-5	many	TGCAGTGCTAGACTAGCGGGAGTCGAGACCCAGTACTTC	CSARLAGVETQYF
TRBV24-1	.	TRBJ1-2	many	TGTGCCACCAGTGCCCCGGGGAACTATGGCTACACCTTC	CATSAPGNYGYTF
TRBV7-9	.	TRBJ2-2	.	TGTGCCAGCAGCTCCCAATGGCTGGCAGCCAAGAACACCGGGGAGCTGTTTTTT	CASSSQWLAAKNTGELFF
TRBV2	TRBD1	TRBJ2-7	.	TGTGCCAGCAGGACAGGGAGCGAGCAGTACTTC	CASRTGSEQYF
TRBV5-1	.	TRBJ1-2	.	TGCGCCAGCAGCTCCGAGGCCGGACCCAAGGGCGCAGGCTACACCTTC	CASSSEAGPKGAGYTF
TRBV12-3/TRBV12-4	.	TRBJ2-4	many	TGTGCCAGCACCGGACGGAGAAACATTCAGTACTTC	CASTGRRNIQYF
TRBV7-2	.	TRBJ1-5	many	TGTGCCAGCAGCCCTGACAGAAATCAGCCCCAGCATTTT	CASSPDRNQPQHF
TRBV10-2	.	TRBJ2-7	many	TGCGCCAGCAGTGATAGATTGATAGGGAACGAGCAGTACTTC	CASSDRLIGNEQYF
TRBV7-2	TRBD2	TRBJ2-2	.	TGTGCCAGCAGCCTTCCCCCCCGGGACGGGTGGGGGGGATGGACCGGGGAGCTGTTTTTT	CASSLPPRDGWGGWTGELFF
TRBV7-3	.	TRBJ2-1	many	TGTGCCAGCAGCAGTACGGGGAGGCTCTACAATGAGCAGTTCTTC	CASSSTGRLYNEQFF
TRBV7-3	TRBD2	TRBJ2-1	many	TGTGCCAGCAGCTTATTGGGGCGGGAGACGGTCTCCAATGAGCAGTTCTTC	CASSLLGRETVSNEQFF
TRBV3-1	TRBD2	TRBJ2-2	.	TGTGCCAGCAGCCACGGGGGGACTACCAGAACAACCGGGGAGCTGTTTTTT	CASSHGGTTRTTGELFF
TRBV12-3/TRBV12-4	TRBD2	TRBJ2-1	many	TGTGCCAGCAGTTTAGGGACTAGCGGGAGGGCTCGATCCTACAATGAGCAGTTCTTC	CASSLGTSGRARSYNEQFF
TRBV3-1	.	TRBJ1-6	many	TGTGCCAGCAGCCAAGTGGACAGCGAAAATTCACCCCTCCACTTT	CASSQVDSENSPLHF
TRBV3-1	.	TRBJ2-5	many	TGTGCCAGCAGCCAAGTTTGGTTACAAGAGACCCAGTACTTC	CASSQVWLQETQYF
TRBV29-1	TRBD2	TRBJ2-1	many	TGCAGCGTTGAAAAACTAGCGGGTTTGAGCTCCTACAATGAGCAGTTCTTC	CSVEKLAGLSSYNEQFF
TRBV7-2	TRBD2	TRBJ2-1	many	TGTGCCAGCAGCCCCCCGAGGAGCGGGAGGGCCTATGAGCAGTTCTTC	CASSPPRSGRAYEQFF
TRBV18	.	TRBJ2-2	few	TGTGCCAGCTCACCAGACGGGACACCGACCGGGGAGCTGTTTTTT	CASSPDGTPTGELFF
TRBV2	TRBD2	TRBJ2-1	many	TGTGCCAGCCAAAGGGGGACTAGCGGGCTCCTTTACAATGAGCAGTTCTTC	CASQRGTSGLLYNEQFF
TRBV6-1	.	TRBJ1-2	many	TGTGCCAGCAGTCAACAGCCTAACTATGGCTACACCTTC	CASSQQPNYGYTF
TRBV20-1	TRBD2	TRBJ2-7	.	TGCAGTGCTACGAGGACTAGCGGGCATAATTCCTACGAGCAGTACTTC	CSATRTSGHNSYEQYF
TRBV29-1	TRBD1	TRBJ1-1	few	TGCAGCGGACGACAGGGGGAGGGGACTGAAGCTTTCTTT	CSGRQGEGTEAFF
TRBV15	.	TRBJ1-1	many	TGTGCCACCAGCAGCCCCAAGGGAAGGGCCTTGAACACTGAAGCTTTCTTT	CATSSPKGRALNTEAFF